The rows below give T cell receptor beta chains drawn from one sample of a study of cytomegalovirus exposure and HLA in healthy donors. Assay used: immunoSEQ multiplex PCR; TCRdb lists only in-frame clones, some missing. The data contain about 120,000 clones, approximately 81% of them singletons. Sequencing used PBMCs. These receptors were taken from a woman aged 25-40 years in good health and CMV-seronegative. CDR3s include the opening cysteine and the closing phenylalanine or tryptophan. The D gene is left open where the match is weak. Not every row has a clone size; where given, it reads once, few, many or a size class.

abundance	d_gene	v_gene	j_gene	CDR3aa	CDR3nt
-	TRBD1	TRBV5-1	TRBJ2-3	CASSLDRTGYTDTQYF	TGCGCCAGCAGCTTGGATCGGACAGGGTACACAGATACGCAGTATTTT
-	-	TRBV9	TRBJ2-7	CASSAQWTAESNEQYF	TGTGCCAGCAGCGCTCAGTGGACAGCGGAAAGCAACGAGCAGTACTTC
-	-	TRBV13	TRBJ1-2	CASTQRRNGYTF	TGTGCCAGCACCCAAAGGAGGAATGGCTACACCTTC
many	TRBD1	TRBV18	TRBJ2-6	CASSAGTGAGANVLTF	TGTGCCAGCTCAGCCGGGACAGGGGCTGGGGCCAACGTCCTGACTTTC
-	TRBD1	TRBV7-2	TRBJ1-1	CASSLGTGANTEAFF	TGTGCCAGCAGCTTAGGGACAGGTGCGAACACTGAAGCTTTCTTT
-	TRBD2	TRBV5-1	TRBJ2-5	CASFEGLAGGETQYF	TGCGCCAGCTTCGAGGGACTAGCGGGGGGGGAGACCCAGTACTTC
-	TRBD1	TRBV19	TRBJ1-2	CASSIHRGGIYGYTF	TGTGCCAGTAGTATCCACAGGGGAGGAATCTATGGCTACACCTTC
once	TRBD1	TRBV27	TRBJ2-7	CASSSGGEQYF	TGTGCCAGCAGTTCAGGGGGAGAGCAGTACTTC
-	-	TRBV10-3	TRBJ1-1	CAISVSRNTEAFF	TGTGCCATCAGTGTATCGAGGAACACTGAAGCTTTCTTT
-	-	TRBV5-1	TRBJ1-3	CASSWGTTYSGNTIYF	TGCGCCAGCAGCTGGGGGACTACTTACTCTGGAAACACCATATATTTT
-	TRBD2	TRBV5-1	TRBJ2-3	CASSSSGGSRSTDTQYF	TGCGCCAGCAGCTCTAGCGGGGGGTCTCGATCCACAGATACGCAGTATTTT
-	-	TRBV19	TRBJ1-5	CASSIYGGGRAHGQPQHF	TGTGCCAGTAGTATTTATGGAGGAGGTCGGGCACATGGGCAGCCCCAGCATTTT
-	TRBD2	TRBV5-1	TRBJ2-3	CASSLRLAGGTSTDTQYF	TGCGCCAGCAGCTTGAGGCTAGCGGGGGGTACTAGCACAGATACGCAGTATTTT
-	TRBD1	TRBV2	TRBJ2-7	CASSETGTVPYEQYF	TGTGCCAGCAGTGAAACGGGGACAGTTCCCTACGAGCAGTACTTC
-	TRBD1	TRBV2	TRBJ2-3	CASRGTGKDTQYF	TGTGCCAGCAGGGGGACAGGGAAAGATACGCAGTATTTT
-	-	TRBV19	TRBJ1-5	CASTDRGRPQHF	TGTGCCAGTACCGATAGGGGCCGGCCCCAGCATTTT